Listed below are T cell receptor beta chains from one sample, sequenced in a study of early T cells in non-severe SARS-CoV-2 infection. Using its own MiXCR run on the 5' RACE reads, TCRdb lists one record per CDR3 protein. The sample shows tens of thousands of distinct CDR3 sequences, 13% of them seen only once. Sequences were obtained from whole blood. Source of these receptors: an adult who was a healthcare worker with PCR-confirmed SARS-CoV-2 infection or an uninfected control (not recorded which). Each CDR3 is given with its conserved first and last residue. The D gene is left open where the match is weak. Size values are once, few and many counts, or a class for expanded clones, and some rows have none.

>many|-|TRBJ2-7|TRBV12-3/TRBV12-4
TGTGCCAGCAGCCGAGGGACCGCGGTCTCCTACGAGCAGTACTTC
CASSRGTAVSYEQYF
>many|-|TRBJ2-2|TRBV19
TGTGCCAGTAGTGGTCCTTCATCCCATTGGCTGTTTTTT
CASSGPSSHWLFF
>-|-|TRBJ1-1|TRBV19
TGTGCCAGTTCTCCCTTCGAAGGACCTATCCCAGTTGAAGCTTTCTTT
CASSPFEGPIPVEAFF
>-|TRBD2|TRBJ2-5|TRBV11-2
TGTGCCAGCAGCTTAGGAGCGGGGGGCTGGGAGACCCAGTACTTC
CASSLGAGGWETQYF
>many|-|TRBJ2-1|TRBV29-1
TGCATGGCAGGGTACAACAATGAGCAGTTCTTC
CMAGYNNEQFF
>few|-|TRBJ2-4|TRBV3-1
TGTGCCAGCAGCCCGTTCTCCGGAGCAGTAGCCAAAAACATTCAGTACTTC
CASSPFSGAVAKNIQYF
>few|TRBD1|TRBJ2-1|TRBV29-1
TGCAGCGTTGTGGGGCAGGGGGTTGAGCAGTTCTTC
CSVVGQGVEQFF
>many|-|TRBJ2-1|TRBV19
TGTGCCAGTAAGCTCGGGGGCTTTTCCTACAATGAGCAGTTCTTC
CASKLGGFSYNEQFF
>-|-|TRBJ2-7|TRBV6-1
TGTGCCAGCAGCGCCTTGAGGGACTACGAGCAGTACTTC
CASSALRDYEQYF
>many|-|TRBJ1-2|TRBV7-8
TGTGCCAGCAGCTTCAGCCTTAGCTATGGCTACACCTTC
CASSFSLSYGYTF
>once|-|TRBJ2-1|TRBV2
TGTGCCAGCAGTGAAGACGGGGGGCCCTCCTACGAGCAGTTCTTC
CASSEDGGPSYEQFF
>many|-|TRBJ1-4|TRBV7-6
TGTGCCAGCAGCTTAAGGCCCGGCAGGGGAGTGGCTGAAAAACTGTTTTTT
CASSLRPGRGVAEKLFF
>many|-|TRBJ1-1|TRBV6-5
TGTGCCAGCAGTTATGAGGGGGGGGGCACTGAAGCTTTCTTT
CASSYEGGGTEAFF
>many|TRBD1|TRBJ1-2|TRBV7-2
TGTGCCAGCAGCCCCAGGACAGGGATGGGGTGGGCTAACTATGGCTACACCTTC
CASSPRTGMGWANYGYTF
>-|-|TRBJ1-4|TRBV7-2
TGTGCCAGCAGCCTCGATACGCCATTGGCGGGAGGAAAACTGTTTTTT
CASSLDTPLAGGKLFF
>few|-|TRBJ2-3|TRBV10-3
TGTGCCATCAGTGACACAAATACGCAGTATTTT
CAISDTNTQYF
>few|-|TRBJ2-7|TRBV28
TGTGCCACGGGGGTATACGAGCAGTACTTC
CATGVYEQYF
>many|-|TRBJ2-7|TRBV10-3
TGTGCCATCAGTGATCACCGGGTCCCTGCCTACGAGCAGTACTTC
CAISDHRVPAYEQYF
>many|-|TRBJ1-1|TRBV24-1
TGTGCCACCAGTACCCCTTATCATGGTGAAGCTTTCTTT
CATSTPYHGEAFF
>-|-|TRBJ1-6|TRBV9
TGTGCCAGCAGCGTAGTGGTCGGACCGGCGGCCCTCCACTTT
CASSVVVGPAALHF
>-|TRBD1|TRBJ1-6|TRBV19
TGTGCCAGTTCGAGACAGGGTAATTCACCCCTCCACTTT
CASSRQGNSPLHF
>many|-|TRBJ1-1|TRBV12-3/TRBV12-4
TGTGCCAGCAGTTCCCCGTCAGGACTGAACACTGAAGCTTTCTTT
CASSSPSGLNTEAFF
>-|-|TRBJ1-5|TRBV6-6
TGTGCCAGCACCGACGCGGGCACAGCATATCAGCCCCAGCATTTT
CASTDAGTAYQPQHF
>-|-|TRBJ2-5|TRBV10-3
TGTGCCATCAGTGACTCTGGGGGGGCCGCGGAGACCCAGTACTTC
CAISDSGGAAETQYF
>-|TRBD1|TRBJ2-2|TRBV24-1
TGTGCCACCAGTGAGGGCAACCGGGACAGAATCACCGGGGAGCTGTTTTTT
CATSEGNRDRITGELFF
>many|TRBD2|TRBJ2-3|TRBV4-1
TGCGCCAGCAGCCAAGAAACTAGCGGGGCCTACACAGATACGCAGTATTTT
CASSQETSGAYTDTQYF
>many|-|TRBJ1-1|TRBV10-1
TGCGCCAGCAGCCCGGGACCCACGGCGAGCACTGAAGCTTTCTTT
CASSPGPTASTEAFF
>many|-|TRBJ1-1|TRBV29-1
TGCAGGGCCGACAGGCAGAACACTGAAGCTTTCTTT
CRADRQNTEAFF
>many|TRBD1|TRBJ1-1|TRBV6-2/TRBV6-3
TGTGCCAGCAGTTACCGTAGGATGAGGGGGACAGGGATGGGAGGGACTGAAGCTTTCTTT
CASSYRRMRGTGMGGTEAFF
>many|-|TRBJ1-1|TRBV11-3
TGTGCCAGCAGCTTAGATCCCTCGGCTGAAGCTTTCTTT
CASSLDPSAEAFF
>many|TRBD2|TRBJ2-3|TRBV13
TGTGCCAGCAGCTTAGAAGGCCGGGAGGCGGGGAGAGGCGCAGATACGCAGTATTTT
CASSLEGREAGRGADTQYF
>-|-|TRBJ2-5|TRBV2
TGTGCCAGCAGTGTTTCTTGGGAAGAGACCCAGTACTTC
CASSVSWEETQYF
>many|-|TRBJ1-5|TRBV18
TGTGCCAGCTCACCTATTACAGTCAGGGGCAATCAGCCCCAGCATTTT
CASSPITVRGNQPQHF
>few|TRBD1|TRBJ2-7|TRBV5-1
TGCGCCAGCAGTAGGACAGGGGACAGGGAGCAGTACTTC
CASSRTGDREQYF
>many|TRBD1|TRBJ2-1|TRBV5-4
TGTGCCAGCAGCTTGGTTAGGGGGCAATGGAATGAGCAGTTCTTC
CASSLVRGQWNEQFF
>many|TRBD2|TRBJ2-7|TRBV6-5
TGTGCCAGCACCCCGGGGGGGGCCTACTCCTACGAGCAGTACTTC
CASTPGGAYSYEQYF
>many|-|TRBJ1-5|TRBV27
TGTGCCAGCAGTTTGTTCGGGGATGGTCAGCCCCAGCATTTT
CASSLFGDGQPQHF
>many|-|TRBJ2-7|TRBV7-9
TGTGCCAGCAGCCAGGACCGCCAGCAGTACTTC
CASSQDRQQYF
>many|-|TRBJ1-5|TRBV5-6
TGTGCCAGCAGCTCCCTAGGGAGCAATCAGCCCCAGCATTTT
CASSSLGSNQPQHF
>few|TRBD2|TRBJ2-2|TRBV3-1
TGTGCCAGCAGCCGAGGGACTATCGGGGAGCTGTTTTTT
CASSRGTIGELFF
>many|-|TRBJ1-5|TRBV12-3/TRBV12-4
TGTGCCAGCAGTTTAGCGCTCAGCGCCAATCAGCCCCAGCATTTT
CASSLALSANQPQHF
>few|-|TRBJ1-2|TRBV6-5
TGTGCCAGCAGCCGCTTGGGACGGTTAAACTATGGCTACACCTTC
CASSRLGRLNYGYTF
>few|TRBD1|TRBJ1-5|TRBV12-3/TRBV12-4
TGTGCCAGCAGCTATGGGACAGGGAGCAATCAGCCCCAGCATTTT
CASSYGTGSNQPQHF
>-|TRBD1|TRBJ1-3|TRBV29-1
TGCAGCGCGAGCTCGGGGGCAGGGGGTTTCTCTGGAAACACCATATATTTT
CSASSGAGGFSGNTIYF
>many|-|TRBJ1-4|TRBV20-1
TGCAGTGCTTTGCCGGGACCACGGAGCGAAAAACTGTTTTTT
CSALPGPRSEKLFF
>many|TRBD2|TRBJ2-7|TRBV10-3
TGTGCCATCAGCCGCGGGGGGTACGAGCAGTACTTC
CAISRGGYEQYF
>few|-|TRBJ1-5|TRBV5-5
TGTGCCAGCAGCTTTTTGGGGAATCAGCCCCAGCATTTT
CASSFLGNQPQHF
>few|-|TRBJ2-1|TRBV20-1
TGCAGTGCTAGAGACCAGGGATTTGAGCAGTTCTTC
CSARDQGFEQFF
>many|-|TRBJ2-3|TRBV10-3
TGTGCCATCAGGGGGCGAACAGATACGCAGTATTTT
CAIRGRTDTQYF
>few|TRBD1|TRBJ1-6|TRBV2
TGTGCCAGCAGTGTAGACAGGGGTTATTCACCCCTCCACTTT
CASSVDRGYSPLHF
>-|-|TRBJ1-1|TRBV11-2
TGTGCCAGCAGCCGCGGGGGTGAAGCTTTCTTT
CASSRGGEAFF
>-|-|TRBJ2-1|TRBV6-5
TGTGCCAGCAGTTACTCTTGGCAGCCAGGCAATGAGCAGTTCTTC
CASSYSWQPGNEQFF
>many|-|TRBJ1-4|TRBV12-3/TRBV12-4
TGTGCCAGCAGTTTCTTCCCAGGGGCAACTAATGAAAAACTGTTTTTT
CASSFFPGATNEKLFF
>-|-|TRBJ2-7|TRBV10-3
TGTGCCATCAGTGAAAGAGACTACGAGCAGTACTTC
CAISERDYEQYF
>many|-|TRBJ2-7|TRBV5-5
TGTGCCAGCAGCTTGCCCGGGACTCTAAGCTACGAGCAGTACTTC
CASSLPGTLSYEQYF